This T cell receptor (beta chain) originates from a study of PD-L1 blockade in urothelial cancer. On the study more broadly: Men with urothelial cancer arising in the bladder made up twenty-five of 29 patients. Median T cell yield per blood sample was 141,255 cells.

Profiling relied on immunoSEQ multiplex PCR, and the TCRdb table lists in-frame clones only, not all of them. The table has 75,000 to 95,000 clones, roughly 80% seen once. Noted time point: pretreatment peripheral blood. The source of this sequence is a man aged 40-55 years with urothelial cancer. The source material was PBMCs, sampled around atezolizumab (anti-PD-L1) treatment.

The CDR3 sequence is CASSVGPDTEAFF. The CDR3 DNA sequence: TGTGCCAGCAGCGTAGGTCCGGACACTGAAGCTTTCTTT. The chain carries TRBV9 and TRBJ1-1, with D uncertain. The CDR3 sequence is 13 residues long. V lost 0 bases and J lost 3, with 6 bases in between. Germline assignment: CDR1 SGDLS and CDR2 YYNGEE.